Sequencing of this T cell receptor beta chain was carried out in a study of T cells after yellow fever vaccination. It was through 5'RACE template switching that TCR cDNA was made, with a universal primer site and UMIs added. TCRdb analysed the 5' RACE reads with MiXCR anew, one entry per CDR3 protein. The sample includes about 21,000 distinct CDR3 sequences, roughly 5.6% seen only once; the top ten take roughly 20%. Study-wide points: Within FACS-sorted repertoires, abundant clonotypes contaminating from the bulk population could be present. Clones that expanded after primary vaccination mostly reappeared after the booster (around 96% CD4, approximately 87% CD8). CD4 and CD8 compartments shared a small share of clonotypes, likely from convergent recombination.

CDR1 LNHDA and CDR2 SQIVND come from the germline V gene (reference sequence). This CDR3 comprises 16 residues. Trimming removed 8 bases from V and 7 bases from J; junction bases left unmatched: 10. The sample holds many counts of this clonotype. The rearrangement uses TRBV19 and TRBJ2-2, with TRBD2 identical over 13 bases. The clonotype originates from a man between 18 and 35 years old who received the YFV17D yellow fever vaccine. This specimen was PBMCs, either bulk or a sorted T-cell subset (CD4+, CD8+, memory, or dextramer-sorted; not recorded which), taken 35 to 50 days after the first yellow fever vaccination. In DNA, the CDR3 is TGTGCCAGTTCGAGGACTAGCGGGGGTAGGGTCGGGGAGCTGTTTTTT. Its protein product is CASSRTSGGRVGELFF.